This entry lists 17 T cell receptor beta chains sequenced from one sample in a study of T cell repertoires and HLA-DP antigens. Method: immunoSEQ multiplex PCR; TCRdb's copy keeps in-frame clones and lacks some. The sample shows 3,500 to 4,000 clones, more than 65% of them seen only once. After roughly 15 days, CD4+ cells were restimulated about 24 h with the same allogeneic DPB1. Cells were stimulated with HeLa cells transduced with HLA-DPA1/DPB1, HLA-DM, invariant chain and CD80. The sequenced sample was CD137- CD4+ T cells from cultured PBMCs. These TCRs come from a woman aged 18-29 years in good health and CMV-seronegative.

The rearrangement uses TRBV19 and TRBJ1-5; D ambiguous. V was cut by 0 bases and J by 7 bases, with 16 bases left in between. Germline CDR1 and CDR2: LNHDA and SQIVND (reference sequence). CDR3 length: 16 amino acids. CDR3 region: CASSIEAGTFGQPQHF. In nucleotides, the CDR3 is TGTGCCAGTAGTATAGAGGCAGGTACATTCGGACAGCCCCAGCATTTT.

The genes are TRBV5-6 and TRBJ2-7; D is undetermined. V gave up 0 bases and J gave up 4 bases, with 11 bases separating them. CDR1 is SGHDT and CDR2 is YYEEEE in the germline V gene. There are 14 residues in the CDR3. CDR3 DNA sequence: TGTGCCAGCAGCTTGGTCTCCGCGGATTACGAGCAGTACTTC. As protein: CASSLVSADYEQYF.

This chain joins TRBV5-1 and TRBJ2-3, with D unclear. V lost 4 bases and J lost 2, with 11 bases in between. The germline gives CDR1 SGHRS, CDR2 YFSETQ. The CDR3 consists of 14 residues. CDR3 amino acids: CASSPEPSTDTQYF. CDR3 DNA sequence: TGCGCCAGCAGCCCGGAACCGTCCACAGATACGCAGTATTTT.

The chain has TRBV7-9 and TRBJ2-5; a possible D gene is TRBD1 (6 bases). CDR3 length: 14 residues. Germline CDR1 is SEHNR and CDR2 is FQNEAQ (reference sequence). V was cut by 5 bases and J by 5 bases, with 15 bases left in between. The CDR3 is CASSPTGGGETQYF. The CDR3 bases are TGTGCCAGCAGCCCGACAGGAGGTGGGGAGACCCAGTACTTC.

This chain links TRBV18 with TRBJ1-3; D remains ambiguous. The germline gives CDR1 KGHSH, CDR2 LQKENI. The CDR3 is 15 residues long. V lost 8 bases, J lost 0 bases, and 14 bases lay in between. The CDR3 spells CASTSTSSSGNTIYF. CDR3 DNA sequence: TGTGCCAGCACCTCGACCTCGAGCTCTGGAAACACCATATATTTT. The full variable domain, in which reference TRBV18 and TRBJ1-3 provide the parts outside the CDR3, is NAGVMQNPRHLVRRRGQEARLRCSPMKGHSHVYWYRQLPEEGLKFMVYLQKENIIDESGMPKERFSAEFPKEGPSILRIQQVVRGDSAAYFCASTSTSSSGNTIYFGEGSWLTVV.

The V call is TRBV18, the J call TRBJ1-2; D is perhaps TRBD1 (5 bases). Germline-derived CDR1 and CDR2 are KGHSH and LQKENI. CDR3 size: 16 residues. V was pared by 4 bases and J by 6 bases, with 21 bases between. CDR3 sequence reads: CASSLLPIQGSNGYTF. As DNA, the CDR3 is TGTGCCAGCTCACTACTCCCGATCCAGGGAAGTAATGGCTACACCTTC. Full variable domain (remainder filled in from reference TRBV18 and TRBJ1-2): NAGVMQNPRHLVRRRGQEARLRCSPMKGHSHVYWYRQLPEEGLKFMVYLQKENIIDESGMPKERFSAEFPKEGPSILRIQQVVRGDSAAYFCASSLLPIQGSNGYTFGSGTRLTVV.

This chain links TRBV6-5 with TRBJ1-5; D gene unclear. The germline V gene has CDR1 MNHEY and CDR2 SVGAGI. V lost 6 bases, J lost 5 bases, and 14 bases lay in between. This CDR3 has 14 amino acids. This chain's CDR3 is CASRPISPDQPQHF. Written as DNA, the CDR3 is TGTGCCAGCAGACCCATCTCGCCGGATCAGCCCCAGCATTTT.

V and J are TRBV28 and TRBJ2-7; D could derive from TRBD1 or TRBD2 (5 bases each). In germline, CDR1 is MDHEN, CDR2 SYDVKM. Trimming took 3 bases from V and 4 from J, leaving 13 bases between them. CDR3 size: 14 residues. The CDR3 spells CASSFRGRRYEQYF. The DNA of the CDR3 is TGTGCCAGCAGTTTTAGGGGCAGGAGGTACGAGCAGTACTTC.

The rearrangement links TRBV5-5 to TRBJ1-5; TRBD1 is a possible D gene (5 bases). The CDR3 is 18 amino acids. Germline CDR1 SGHKS, CDR2 YYEKEE (reference sequence). V lost 0 bases and J 0 bases, leaving 16 bases between the germline ends. The chain's CDR3 is CASSLGQGRFDSNQPQHF. The CDR3 DNA is TGTGCCAGCAGCTTGGGGCAGGGTAGATTCGATAGCAATCAGCCCCAGCATTTT.

By its share, this clone is large (0.1 to 1%). The rearrangement uses TRBV11-2 and TRBJ2-5; 10 bases fit TRBD2. Germline values: CDR1 SGHAT, CDR2 FQNNGV. CDR3 length: 15 amino acids. With V trimmed by 5 bases and J by 5 bases, 8 bases remained unmatched. For the CDR3, the DNA is TGTGCCAGCAGCCCCTGGACTAGCGGTGGGGAGACCCAGTACTTC. Translated, it gives CASSPWTSGGETQYF. Based on the CDR3 plus reference TRBV11-2 and TRBJ2-5, the full variable domain is EAGVAQSPRYKIIEKRQSVAFWCNPISGHATLYWYQQILGQGPKLLIQFQNNGVVDDSQLPKDRFSAERLKGVDSTLKIQPAKLEDSAVYLCASSPWTSGGETQYFGPGTRLLVL.

This clone was counted a few times. The genes are TRBV5-1 and TRBJ1-2, with a tentative D call TRBD1 (5 bases). This CDR3 has 14 amino acids. Germline assignment: CDR1 SGHRS and CDR2 YFSETQ. Deletions cut 4 bases from V and 2 bases from J, with 12 bases between. The CDR3 reads CASSLSGTNYGYTF. The CDR3 bases are TGCGCCAGCAGCCTTTCCGGGACCAACTATGGCTACACCTTC.

This chain joins TRBV7-9 and TRBJ2-1; 7 nucleotides line up with TRBD2. CDR3 size: 14 residues. Looked up from germline, CDR1 is SEHNR and CDR2 is FQNEAQ (reference sequence). The V gene end was trimmed by 1 base and the J gene end by 7 bases; junction bases not matched to a gene: 4. As DNA, the CDR3 is TGTGCCAGCAGCTTAGGGGCTAGCGGTAATGAGCAGTTCTTC. It translates to CASSLGASGNEQFF.

This clone was counted between two and nine times. The CDR3 bases are TGTGCCAGCAAGACAGGGAACGGCAATCAGCCCCAGCATTTT. Translating gives CASKTGNGNQPQHF. The V and J genes are TRBV6-1 and TRBJ1-5; 7 nucleotides agree with TRBD1. Losses at the gene ends were 7 bases for V and 2 bases for J; bases not matched to a gene: 5. The CDR3 runs to 14 residues. Germline assignment: CDR1 MNHNS and CDR2 SASEGT.

V and J are TRBV29-1 and TRBJ2-5; 8 positions agree with TRBD2. Looked up from germline, CDR1 is SQVTM and CDR2 is ANQGSEA. The CDR3 is made up of 14 amino acids. V was clipped by 3 bases and J by 5 bases; unmatched bases: 8. Written as DNA, the CDR3 is TGCAGCGTTGACTGGACTAGCTGGGGTGAGACCCAGTACTTC. Its protein product is CSVDWTSWGETQYF.

The chain joins TRBV7-2 to TRBJ1-3; TRBD1 might be the D (5 bases). Trimming pared 5 bases from V and 0 bases from J, leaving 14 bases between. Germline V gene sequence: CDR1 SGHTA, CDR2 FQGNSA. CDR3 length: 16 residues. CDR3 region: CASSQLGLSSGNTIYF. The CDR3 bases are TGTGCCAGCAGCCAATTGGGACTGAGCTCTGGAAACACCATATATTTT.

As for this clone: The junction shows a germline mismatch at one end, possibly a read error. J is TRBJ2-3 and V is TRBV6-6, with D possibly being TRBD2 (6 bases). Germline assignment: CDR1 MNHNY and CDR2 SVGAGI (reference sequence). The CDR3 contains 14 residues. As DNA, the CDR3 is TGTGCCAGCAGTGACTCTGGGACTGGAGATACGCAGTATTTT. Translated: CASSDSGTGDTQYF.

V is TRBV5-4 and J is TRBJ1-3, with no clear D. The CDR3 totals 13 residues. Trimming removed 1 base from V and 6 bases from J, with 8 bases in between. CDR1 SGHNT and CDR2 YYREEE come from the germline V gene (reference sequence). The CDR3 DNA sequence: TGTGCCAGCAGCTTGTATAGGGCAAACACCATATATTTT. It encodes CASSLYRANTIYF.